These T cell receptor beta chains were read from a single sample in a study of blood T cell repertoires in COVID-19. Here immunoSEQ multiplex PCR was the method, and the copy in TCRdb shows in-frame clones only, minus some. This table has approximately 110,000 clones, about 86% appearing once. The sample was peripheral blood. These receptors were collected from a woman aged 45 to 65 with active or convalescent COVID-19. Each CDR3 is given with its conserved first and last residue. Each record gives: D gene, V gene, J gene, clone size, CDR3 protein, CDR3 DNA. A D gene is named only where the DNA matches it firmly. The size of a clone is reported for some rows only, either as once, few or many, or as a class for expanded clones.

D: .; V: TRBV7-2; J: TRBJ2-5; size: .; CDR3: CASSAKRGTAYQETQYF; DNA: TGTGCCAGCAGCGCAAAACGCGGGACAGCGTACCAAGAGACCCAGTACTTC
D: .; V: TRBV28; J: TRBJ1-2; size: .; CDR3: CASSFVVANGYTF; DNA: TGTGCCAGCAGTTTTGTCGTCGCTAATGGCTACACCTTC
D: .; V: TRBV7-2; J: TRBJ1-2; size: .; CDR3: CASSLTGLVHGYTF; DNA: TGTGCCAGCAGCTTAACAGGGTTAGTCCATGGCTACACCTTC
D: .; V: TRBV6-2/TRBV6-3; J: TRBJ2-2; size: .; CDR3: CASSYARGVGELFF; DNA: TGTGCCAGCAGTTATGCTAGAGGTGTCGGGGAGCTGTTTTTT
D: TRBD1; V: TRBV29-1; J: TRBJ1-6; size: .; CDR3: CSVAQGTGANSPLHF; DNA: TGCAGCGTTGCTCAAGGGACAGGCGCGAATTCACCCCTCCACTTT
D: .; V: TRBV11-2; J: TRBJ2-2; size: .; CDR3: CASSLEATGELFF; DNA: TGTGCCAGCAGCTTAGAGGCCACCGGGGAGCTGTTTTTT
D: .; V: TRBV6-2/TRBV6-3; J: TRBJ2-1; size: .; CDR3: CASSYGTGLTYNEQFF; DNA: TGTGCCAGCAGTTACGGCACCGGACTCACCTACAATGAGCAGTTCTTC
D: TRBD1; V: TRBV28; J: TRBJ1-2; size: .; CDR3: CASSKTGGLRGYTF; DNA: TGTGCCAGCAGTAAGACAGGGGGCTTGCGGGGCTACACCTTC
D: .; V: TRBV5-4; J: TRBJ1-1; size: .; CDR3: CASSTGGPPNTEAFF; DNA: TGTGCCAGCAGCACGGGGGGACCGCCGAACACTGAAGCTTTCTTT
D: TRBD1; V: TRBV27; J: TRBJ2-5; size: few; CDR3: CASSHGFTGGGETQYF; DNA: TGTGCCAGCAGTCACGGATTTACAGGGGGCGGAGAGACCCAGTACTTC
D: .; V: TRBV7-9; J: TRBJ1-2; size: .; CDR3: CASSLTSYGYTF; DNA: TGTGCCAGCAGCTTAACTAGCTATGGCTACACCTTC
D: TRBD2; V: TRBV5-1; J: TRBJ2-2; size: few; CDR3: CASSSTSGKGELFF; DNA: TGCGCCAGCAGCTCGACTAGCGGGAAGGGGGAGCTGTTTTTT
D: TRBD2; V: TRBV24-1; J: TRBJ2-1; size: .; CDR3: CATSGGSNEQFF; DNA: TGTGCCACCAGTGGCGGGAGCAATGAGCAGTTCTTC
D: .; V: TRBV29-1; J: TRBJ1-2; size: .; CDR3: CSVGQTNYGYTF; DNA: TGCAGCGTCGGACAGACGAACTATGGCTACACCTTC
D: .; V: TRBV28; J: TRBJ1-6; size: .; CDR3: CASSAGGSPLHF; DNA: TGTGCCAGCAGTGCTGGGGGGTCACCCCTCCACTTT
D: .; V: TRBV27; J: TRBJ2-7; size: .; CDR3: CASSPYPSPSSYEQYF; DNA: TGTGCCAGCAGTCCCTACCCTAGCCCGAGCTCCTACGAGCAGTACTTC
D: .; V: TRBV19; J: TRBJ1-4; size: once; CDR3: CASNTGQNEKLFF; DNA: TGTGCCAGTAATACAGGGCAGAATGAAAAACTGTTTTTT
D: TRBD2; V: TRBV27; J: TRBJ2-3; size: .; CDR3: CASSLAGASTDTQYF; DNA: TGTGCCAGCAGCCTAGCGGGAGCTAGCACAGATACGCAGTATTTT
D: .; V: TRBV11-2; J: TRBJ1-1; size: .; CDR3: CASSLGLATEAFF; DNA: TGTGCCAGCAGCTTAGGTCTGGCCACTGAAGCTTTCTTT
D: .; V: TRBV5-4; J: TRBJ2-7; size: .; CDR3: CASSLGQSSYEQYF; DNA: TGTGCCAGCAGCTTGGGGCAGTCTTCCTACGAGCAGTACTTC
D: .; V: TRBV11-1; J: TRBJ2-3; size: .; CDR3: CASSFLAPGTDTQYF; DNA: TGTGCCAGCAGTTTTCTAGCCCCCGGGACAGATACGCAGTATTTT
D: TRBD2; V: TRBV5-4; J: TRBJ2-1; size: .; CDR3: CASSQTSGSFNEQFF; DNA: TGTGCCAGCAGCCAAACTAGCGGGAGTTTTAATGAGCAGTTCTTC
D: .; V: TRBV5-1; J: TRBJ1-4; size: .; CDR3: CASTTRGGTNEKLFF; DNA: TGCGCCAGCACTACCCGCGGTGGCACTAATGAAAAACTGTTTTTT
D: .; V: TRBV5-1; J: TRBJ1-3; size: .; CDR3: CASSSQGGSGNTIYF; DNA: TGCGCCAGCAGTTCCCAGGGTGGGTCTGGAAACACCATATATTTT
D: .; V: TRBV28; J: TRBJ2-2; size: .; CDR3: CASTLQGLSNTGELFF; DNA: TGTGCCAGCACCCTACAAGGACTATCGAACACCGGGGAGCTGTTTTTT
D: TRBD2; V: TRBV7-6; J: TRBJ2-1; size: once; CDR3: CASSLELAPYNEQFF; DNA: TGTGCCAGCAGCTTAGAACTAGCGCCCTACAATGAGCAGTTCTTC
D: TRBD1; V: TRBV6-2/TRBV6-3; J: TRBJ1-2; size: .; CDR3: CASSYAQTGTGYTF; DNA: TGTGCCAGCAGTTACGCCCAGACAGGGACCGGCTACACCTTC
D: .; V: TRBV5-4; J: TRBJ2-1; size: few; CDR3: CASSPLTGGGAGSYNEQFF; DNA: TGTGCCAGCAGCCCTCTGACGGGGGGCGGCGCGGGCTCCTACAATGAGCAGTTCTTC
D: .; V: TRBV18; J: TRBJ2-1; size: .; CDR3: CASSPRDQRPYNEQFF; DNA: TGTGCCAGCTCACCGCGGGATCAGCGTCCCTACAATGAGCAGTTCTTC
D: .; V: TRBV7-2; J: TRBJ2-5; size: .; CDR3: CASSKQGGYQETQYF; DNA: TGTGCCAGCAGCAAACAAGGCGGCTATCAAGAGACCCAGTACTTC
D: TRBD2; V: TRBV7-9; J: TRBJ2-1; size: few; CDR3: CASGILAGDLALYNEQFF; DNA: TGTGCCAGCGGTATACTAGCGGGAGACCTCGCTCTTTACAATGAGCAGTTCTTC
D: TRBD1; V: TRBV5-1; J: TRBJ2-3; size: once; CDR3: CASSSIQGTDTQYF; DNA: TGCGCCAGCAGCTCAATACAGGGGACAGATACGCAGTATTTT
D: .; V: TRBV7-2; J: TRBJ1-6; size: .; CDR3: CASSVSGGTLHF; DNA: TGTGCCAGCAGCGTCTCCGGGGGAACCCTCCACTTT
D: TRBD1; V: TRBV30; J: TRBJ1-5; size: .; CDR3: CAWSAGGASNQPQHF; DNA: TGTGCCTGGAGTGCAGGGGGCGCGAGCAATCAGCCCCAGCATTTT
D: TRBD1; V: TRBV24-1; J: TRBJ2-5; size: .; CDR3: CATSGTGGLGTQYF; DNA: TGTGCCACCAGTGGGACAGGGGGTCTCGGGACCCAGTACTTC
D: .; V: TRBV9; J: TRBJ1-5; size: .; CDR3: CASSVGGFNQPQHF; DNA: TGTGCCAGCAGCGTAGGGGGCTTCAATCAGCCCCAGCATTTT
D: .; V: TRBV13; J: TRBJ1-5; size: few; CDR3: CASSLRGFNQPQHF; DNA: TGTGCCAGCAGCTTACGGGGGTTCAATCAGCCCCAGCATTTT
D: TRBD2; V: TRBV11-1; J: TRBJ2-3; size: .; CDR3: CASSLGLAGRTDTQYF; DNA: TGTGCCAGCAGCTTAGGACTAGCGGGACGCACAGATACGCAGTATTTT
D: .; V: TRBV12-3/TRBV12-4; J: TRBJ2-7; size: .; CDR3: CASSPEYEQYF; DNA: TGTGCCAGCAGTCCGGAGTACGAGCAGTACTTC
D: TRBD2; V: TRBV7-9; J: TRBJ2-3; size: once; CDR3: CASSSRAGERTDTQYF; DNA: TGTGCCAGCAGCAGTCGGGCGGGAGAAAGAACAGATACGCAGTATTTT
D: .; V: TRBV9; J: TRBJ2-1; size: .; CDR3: CASSVKRFGEQFF; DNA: TGTGCCAGCAGCGTAAAGAGGTTTGGTGAGCAGTTCTTC
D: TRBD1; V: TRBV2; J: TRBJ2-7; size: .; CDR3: CASTQATGAHYEQYF; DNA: TGTGCCAGCACCCAGGCGACAGGGGCCCACTACGAGCAGTACTTC
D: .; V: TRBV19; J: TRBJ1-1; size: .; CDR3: CASSWGGRTEAFF; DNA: TGTGCCAGTAGTTGGGGGGGTAGGACTGAAGCTTTCTTT
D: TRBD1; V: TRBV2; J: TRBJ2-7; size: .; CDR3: CASSEQGGVTPYEQYF; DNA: TGTGCCAGCAGTGAACAAGGGGGCGTGACCCCCTACGAGCAGTACTTC
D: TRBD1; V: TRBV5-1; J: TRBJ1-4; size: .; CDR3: CASSLAGTVEKLFF; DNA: TGCGCCAGCAGCTTGGCCGGGACAGTTGAAAAACTGTTTTTT
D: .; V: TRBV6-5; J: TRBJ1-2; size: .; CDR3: CASSSPLYYGYTF; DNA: TGTGCCAGCAGTTCCCCCCTTTACTATGGCTACACCTTC
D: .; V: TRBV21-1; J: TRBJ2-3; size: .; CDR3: CASSKVRKTSGYTDTQYF; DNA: TGTGCCAGCAGCAAAGTTCGAAAGACTAGCGGGTACACAGATACGCAGTATTTT
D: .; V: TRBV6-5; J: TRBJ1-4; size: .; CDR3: CASSYQGLTEKLFF; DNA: TGTGCCAGCAGTTACCAGGGTTTGACTGAAAAACTGTTTTTT
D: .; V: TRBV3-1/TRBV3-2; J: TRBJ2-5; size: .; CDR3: CASSPGQYF; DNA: TGTGCCAGCAGCCCAGGCCAGTACTTC
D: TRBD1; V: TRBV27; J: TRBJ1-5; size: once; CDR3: CASSTGQGFQPQHF; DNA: TGTGCCAGCAGTACGGGACAGGGGTTTCAGCCCCAGCATTTT
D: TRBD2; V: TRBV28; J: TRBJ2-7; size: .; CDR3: CASSFRFGGGSYEQYF; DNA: TGTGCCAGCAGTTTTCGGTTTGGGGGGGGATCCTACGAGCAGTACTTC
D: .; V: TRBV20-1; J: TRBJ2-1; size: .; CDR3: CSASGDPNNEQFF; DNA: TGCAGTGCTAGTGGCGATCCGAACAATGAGCAGTTCTTC
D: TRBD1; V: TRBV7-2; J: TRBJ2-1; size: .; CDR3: CASSPGQGRNEQFF; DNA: TGTGCCAGCAGCCCGGGACAGGGGCGAAATGAGCAGTTCTTC
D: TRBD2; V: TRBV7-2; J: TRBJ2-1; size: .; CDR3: CASSLEVLAGAEQFF; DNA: TGTGCCAGCAGCTTAGAGGTACTAGCGGGAGCTGAGCAGTTCTTC
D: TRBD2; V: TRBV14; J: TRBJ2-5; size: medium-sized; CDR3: CASSQPGLAGVETQYF; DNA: TGTGCCAGCAGCCAGCCCGGACTAGCGGGAGTGGAGACCCAGTACTTC
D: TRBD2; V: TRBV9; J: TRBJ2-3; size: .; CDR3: CASSVLAGSDTQYF; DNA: TGTGCCAGCAGCGTTTTAGCGGGGTCAGATACGCAGTATTTT
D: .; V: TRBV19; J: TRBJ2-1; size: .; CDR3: CASSRAGATYNEQFF; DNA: TGTGCCAGTAGTCGCGCGGGGGCAACCTACAATGAGCAGTTCTTC
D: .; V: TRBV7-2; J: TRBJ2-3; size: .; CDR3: CASSSTDTQYF; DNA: TGTGCCAGCAGCTCAACAGATACGCAGTATTTT
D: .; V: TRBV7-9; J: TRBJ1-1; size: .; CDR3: CASSLAMAGKGEAFF; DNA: TGTGCCAGCAGCTTAGCCATGGCAGGGAAGGGGGAAGCTTTCTTT